This T cell receptor beta chain originates from a study of CD8+ T cells in alopecia areata. Germline V gene data show CDR1 as SNHLY and CDR2 as FYNNEI. Trimming cost V 6 bases and J 0 bases, with 11 bases left between them. The CDR3 extends over 15 amino acids. RNA was extracted and reverse transcribed into cDNA as the sequencing template. Measured with immunoSEQ multiplex PCR; TCRdb has only the in-frame clones, and not every one. Of about 110,000 clones listed, around 59% were seen once; the top ten hold about 20%. The chain uses TRBV2 and TRBJ1-4; perhaps TRBD1 as D (5 bases). The receptor comes from a human donor in good health. Sequences were obtained from CD8+ T cells sorted from blood. The chain's CDR3 is CASREEGATNEKLFF. The CDR3 nucleotides read TGTGCCAGCAGAGAGGAAGGGGCAACTAATGAAAAACTGTTTTTT.